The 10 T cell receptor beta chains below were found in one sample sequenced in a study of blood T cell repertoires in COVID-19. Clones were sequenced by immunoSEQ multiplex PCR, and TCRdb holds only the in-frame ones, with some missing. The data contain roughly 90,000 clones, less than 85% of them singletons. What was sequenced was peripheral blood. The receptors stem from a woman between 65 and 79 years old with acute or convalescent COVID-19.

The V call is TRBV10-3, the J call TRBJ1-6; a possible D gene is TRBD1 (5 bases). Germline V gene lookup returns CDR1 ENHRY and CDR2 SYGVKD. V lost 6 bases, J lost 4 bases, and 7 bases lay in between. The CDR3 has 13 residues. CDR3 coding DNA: TGTGCCATCAGGACAGAATATAATTCACCCCTCCACTTT. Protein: CAIRTEYNSPLHF.

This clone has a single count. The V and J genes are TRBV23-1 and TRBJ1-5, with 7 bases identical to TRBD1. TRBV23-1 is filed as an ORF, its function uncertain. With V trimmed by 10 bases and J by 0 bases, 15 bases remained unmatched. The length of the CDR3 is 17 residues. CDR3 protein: CATLTGTDFNSNQPQHF. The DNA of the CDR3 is TGCGCCACTCTCACCGGGACAGATTTTAATAGCAATCAGCCCCAGCATTTT.

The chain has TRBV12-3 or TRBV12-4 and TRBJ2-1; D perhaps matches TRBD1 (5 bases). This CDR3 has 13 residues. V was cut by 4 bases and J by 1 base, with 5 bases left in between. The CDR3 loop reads CASSSGSYNEQFF. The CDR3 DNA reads TGTGCCAGCAGTTCAGGGTCCTACAATGAGCAGTTCTTC.

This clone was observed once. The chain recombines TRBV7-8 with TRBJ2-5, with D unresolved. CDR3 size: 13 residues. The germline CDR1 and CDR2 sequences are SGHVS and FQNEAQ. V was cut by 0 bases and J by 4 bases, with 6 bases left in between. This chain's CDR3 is CASSLAFGETQYF. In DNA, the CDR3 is TGTGCCAGCAGCTTAGCGTTCGGAGAGACCCAGTACTTC.

Here the CDR3 DNA reads TGTGCCAGCAGGGGGAGGGAAAAACTGTTTTTT. This codes for CASRGREKLFF. This chain uses TRBV6-5 with TRBJ1-4, with unresolved D. This CDR3 comprises 11 residues. V was trimmed by 6 bases and J by 8 bases, leaving 7 bases between them. Germline V gene data show CDR1 as MNHEY and CDR2 as SVGAGI.

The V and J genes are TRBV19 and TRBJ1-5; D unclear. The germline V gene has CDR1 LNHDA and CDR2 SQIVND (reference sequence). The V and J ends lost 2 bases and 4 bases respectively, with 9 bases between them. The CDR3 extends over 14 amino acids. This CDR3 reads CASSIMAGNQPQHF. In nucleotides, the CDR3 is TGTGCCAGTAGTATAATGGCGGGAAATCAGCCCCAGCATTTT.

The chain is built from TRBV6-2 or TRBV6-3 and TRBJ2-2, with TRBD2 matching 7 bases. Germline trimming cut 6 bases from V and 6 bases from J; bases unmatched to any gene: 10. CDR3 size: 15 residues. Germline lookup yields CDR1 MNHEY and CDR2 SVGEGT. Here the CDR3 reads CASSLGLAEAGELFF. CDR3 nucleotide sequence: TGTGCCAGCAGCCTCGGTCTAGCGGAAGCCGGGGAGCTGTTTTTT.

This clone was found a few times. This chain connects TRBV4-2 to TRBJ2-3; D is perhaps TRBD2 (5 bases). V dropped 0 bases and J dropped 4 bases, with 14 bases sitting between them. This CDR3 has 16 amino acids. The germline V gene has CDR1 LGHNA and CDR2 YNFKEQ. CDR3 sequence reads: CASSQEVGSGADTQYF. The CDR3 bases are TGTGCCAGCAGCCAAGAGGTAGGGAGTGGTGCAGATACGCAGTATTTT.

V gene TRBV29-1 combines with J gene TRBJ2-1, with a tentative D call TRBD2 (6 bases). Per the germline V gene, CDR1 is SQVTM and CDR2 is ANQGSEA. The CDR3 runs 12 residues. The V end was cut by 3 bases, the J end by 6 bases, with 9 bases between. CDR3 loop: CSVDGTRNEQFF. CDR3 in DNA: TGCAGCGTTGATGGGACTCGCAATGAGCAGTTCTTC.

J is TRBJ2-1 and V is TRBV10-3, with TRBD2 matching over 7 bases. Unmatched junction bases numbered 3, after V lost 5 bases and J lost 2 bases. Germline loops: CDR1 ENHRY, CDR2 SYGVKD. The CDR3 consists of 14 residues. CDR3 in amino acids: CAISPGTTYNEQFF. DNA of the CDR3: TGTGCCATCAGTCCCGGGACTACCTACAATGAGCAGTTCTTC.